The 24 T cell receptor beta chains below come from one sample, sequenced in a study of human T cells and chemical hapten exposure. Time point described: pre-sensitization, week 0. Treatment noted: therapeutic diphenylcyclopropenone sensitization with weekly scalp DPC. TCRdb ran MiXCR on the RACE reads and lists one entry per CDR3 protein. The sample lists roughly 80,000 distinct CDR3 sequences, about 14% seen once, with 4.6% in the top ten. This material consisted of whole blood, taken in connection with sensitization to the hapten diphenylcyclopropenone (DPC). The origin of the receptors is a woman between 50 and 59 years old with alopecia areata. Some clones in this sample may be carry-over from other donors' samples.

This clonotype was seen at least ten times. The chain carries TRBV12-3 or TRBV12-4 and TRBJ2-2; 9 bases are a match to TRBD2. Germline trimming cut 2 bases from V and 3 bases from J; bases unmatched to any gene: 4. The CDR3 runs 16 residues. The CDR3 DNA follows: TGTGCCAGCAGTTTACGCCTAGCGGGATACACCGGGGAGCTGTTTTTT. This encodes CASSLRLAGYTGELFF.

This clonotype has more than one count but fewer than ten. The chain employs TRBV2 and TRBJ2-1, with 8 nucleotides matching TRBD1. Germline V CDR1 and CDR2: SNHLY, FYNNEI. V gave up 6 bases and J gave up 6 bases; unmatched junction bases: 10. The CDR3 length is 15 residues. In nucleotides, the CDR3 is TGTGCCAGCAGCTATGGGACAGGCCCCCCCAATGAGCAGTTCTTC. Amino acids: CASSYGTGPPNEQFF. Using reference TRBV2 and TRBJ2-1 for the parts outside the CDR3, the full variable domain is EPEVTQTPSHQVTQMGQEVILRCVPISNHLYFYWYRQILGQKVEFLVSFYNNEISEKSEIFDDQFSVERPDGSNFTLKIRSTKLEDSAMYFCASSYGTGPPNEQFFGPGTRLTVL.

Only a few counts were recorded for this clonotype. This chain joins TRBV5-1 and TRBJ2-1; D tentatively reads TRBD1 or TRBD2 (5 bases each). CDR1 and CDR2 (germline): SGHRS, YFSETQ. This CDR3 region has 15 residues. The V gene lost 3 bases and the J gene lost 1 base, with 11 bases spanning the gap. The chain's CDR3 is CASSSGRVSYNEQFF. DNA of the CDR3: TGCGCCAGCAGCTCGGGACGGGTATCCTACAATGAGCAGTTCTTC. Complete variable domain (other parts from reference TRBV5-1 and TRBJ2-1): KAGVTQTPRYLIKTRGQQVTLSCSPISGHRSVSWYQQTPGQGLQFLFEYFSETQRNKGNFPGRFSGRQFSNSRSEMNVSTLELGDSALYLCASSSGRVSYNEQFFGPGTRLTVL.

The J gene is TRBJ2-1, the V gene TRBV20-1; D is undetermined. Trimming stripped 5 bases from V and 5 bases from J, with 7 bases between. This CDR3 region has 11 residues. In germline, CDR1 is DFQATT, CDR2 SNEGSKA (reference sequence). The CDR3: CSAGGNNEQFF. CDR3 DNA: TGCAGTGCTGGTGGAAACAATGAGCAGTTCTTC.

This clonotype was detected only a few times. The chain combines TRBV7-6 with TRBJ2-7, with D unresolved. Trimming took off 1 base at V and 2 bases at J, with 9 bases between the two ends. The CDR3 runs 14 residues. Germline CDR1 reads SGHVS; CDR2 reads FNYEAQ. CDR3: CASSLEAQTYEQYF. Written as DNA, the CDR3 is TGTGCCAGCAGCTTAGAGGCGCAAACCTACGAGCAGTACTTC.

This chain links TRBV5-6 with TRBJ2-7; tentative D call: TRBD2 (6 bases). Germline lookup yields CDR1 SGHDT and CDR2 YYEEEE. V gave up 6 bases and J gave up 4 bases, with 17 bases separating them. The CDR3 spans 14 residues. CDR3 in DNA: TGTGCCAGCACAAACCGGGACTCCTTTTACGAGCAGTACTTC. It translates to CASTNRDSFYEQYF.

The CDR3 DNA sequence: TGCAGTGCTAGAGCCCCCAGACTAGCGGGAGTTACTGAGCAGTTCTTC. This translates into CSARAPRLAGVTEQFF. The chain links TRBV20-1 to TRBJ2-1; 12 nucleotides line up with TRBD2. This CDR3 is built from 16 residues. Germline CDR1 and CDR2: DFQATT and SNEGSKA (reference sequence). Losses at the gene ends were 1 base for V and 9 bases for J; bases not matched to a gene: 10.

This clonotype showed up just a few times. V is TRBV6-2 or TRBV6-3 and J is TRBJ2-4; the D is unclear. V was clipped by 6 bases and J by 2 bases, with 5 bases between them. Germline loops: CDR1 MNHEY, CDR2 SVGEGT. CDR3 length: 12 residues. The CDR3 DNA reads as TGTGCCAGCAGGGGGACCAAAAACATTCAGTACTTC. Protein sequence: CASRGTKNIQYF.

This clonotype was recorded a few times. The rearrangement links TRBV19 to TRBJ1-2, with 7 positions matching TRBD1. The CDR3 consists of 14 residues. Germline CDR1 and CDR2: LNHDA and SQIVND (reference sequence). Trimming at V came to 6 bases and at J to 3 bases, leaving 7 bases not matched to a gene. The chain's CDR3 is CASRRDSLDYGYTF. The CDR3 nucleotides are TGTGCCAGTAGGCGGGACAGTCTAGACTATGGCTACACCTTC.

This clonotype has more than one count but fewer than ten. The gene calls are TRBV5-4 and TRBJ2-1; D unresolved. V lost 1 base and J lost 8, with 7 bases in between. The CDR3 contains 12 residues. Germline CDR1 and CDR2: SGHNT and YYREEE (reference sequence). The CDR3 reads CASSLRRDEQFF. CDR3 nucleotide sequence: TGTGCCAGCAGCTTGCGACGTGATGAGCAGTTCTTC. The variable domain in full, with the rest retrieved from reference TRBV5-4 and TRBJ2-1, is ETGVTQSPTHLIKTRGQQVTLRCSSQSGHNTVSWYQQALGQGPQFIFQYYREEENGRGNFPPRFSGLQFPNYSSELNVNALELDDSALYLCASSLRRDEQFFGPGTRLTVL.

This clonotype was seen a handful of times. The chain couples TRBV28 to TRBJ2-3, with D possibly called TRBD1 or TRBD2 (5 bases each). CDR3 length equals 16 residues. Looked up from germline, CDR1 is MDHEN and CDR2 is SYDVKM. Trimming took off 4 bases at V and 2 bases at J, with 16 bases between the two ends. The CDR3 nucleotides are TGTGCCAGCAGTTCCCACTCGGGACCCACCACAGATACGCAGTATTTT. Translating gives CASSSHSGPTTDTQYF.

The chain is built from TRBV27 and TRBJ1-5, with no clear D. V dropped 8 bases and J dropped 9 bases, with 14 bases sitting between them. CDR3 length equals 12 residues. CDR1 and CDR2 from the germline V gene are MNHEY and SMNVEV (reference sequence). This CDR3 reads CASGRFGSPQHF. In DNA, the CDR3 is TGTGCCAGCGGCCGGTTCGGGTCGCCCCAGCATTTT.

There are a few counts of this clonotype. The genes are TRBV7-2 and TRBJ2-5, with D perhaps matching TRBD2 (6 bases). Per the germline V gene, CDR1 is SGHTA and CDR2 is FQGNSA. The CDR3 totals 15 residues. Trimming took 3 bases from V and 4 from J, leaving 15 bases between them. The CDR3 reads CASSFSGGPLETQYF. DNA of the CDR3: TGTGCCAGCAGCTTTAGCGGAGGGCCCTTAGAGACCCAGTACTTC.

J is TRBJ1-5 and V is TRBV12-3 or TRBV12-4; possible D gene TRBD1, 5 bases. The CDR3 sequence is 16 residues long. V lost 5 bases and J lost 7, with 21 bases in between. The CDR3 protein is CASSIGGGRAGQPQHF. CDR3 DNA: TGTGCCAGCAGTATTGGCGGTGGCAGGGCGGGACAGCCCCAGCATTTT.

The chain carries TRBV30 and TRBJ1-1, with D perhaps matching TRBD1 (5 bases). Germline V gives CDR1 GTSNPN, CDR2 SVGIG (reference sequence). This CDR3 comprises 15 residues. The ends were cut back, 4 bases at V and 4 bases at J, with 19 bases in the middle. CDR3 sequence: CAWIPGTQSGTEAFF. CDR3 sequence (DNA): TGTGCCTGGATCCCAGGGACTCAAAGTGGCACTGAAGCTTTCTTT.

The chain employs TRBV30 and TRBJ1-1, with D possibly TRBD1 on 5 matching bases. Trimming left V 3 bases short and J 10 bases short, with 12 bases between. CDR3 length: 11 residues. Germline CDR1 reads GTSNPN; CDR2 reads SVGIG (reference sequence). This CDR3 is CAWSDQGVAFF. Here the CDR3 DNA reads TGTGCCTGGAGCGATCAGGGTGTAGCTTTCTTT.

This clonotype turned up a few times. The chain links TRBV7-9 to TRBJ2-2; 9 bases agree with TRBD2. In germline, CDR1 is SEHNR, CDR2 FQNEAQ (reference sequence). The V and J ends lost 5 bases and 2 bases, in that order; junction bases with no gene match: 12. This CDR3 region has 18 residues. The CDR3 DNA is TGTGCCAGCAGCCACCCCAGTAAGGGACTAGCTAACACCGGGGAGCTGTTTTTT. Residues: CASSHPSKGLANTGELFF.

The J gene is TRBJ2-7, the V gene TRBV29-1; possible D gene TRBD2, 6 bases. This CDR3 comprises 13 residues. The V gene's germline CDR1 is SQVTM and CDR2 ANQGSEA. V was cut by 4 bases and J by 5 bases, with 15 bases left in between. This chain's CDR3 is CSVVVGSSHEQYF. As DNA, the CDR3 is TGCAGCGTTGTCGTCGGGAGTAGTCACGAGCAGTACTTC.

Only a few counts were recorded for this clonotype. This chain links TRBV11-2 with TRBJ2-5, with D maybe TRBD2 (6 bases). Germline-derived CDR1 and CDR2 are SGHAT and FQNNGV. V was trimmed by 6 bases and J by 4 bases, leaving 12 bases between them. This CDR3 is built from 13 residues. The CDR3 reads CASRRTTGETQYF. The CDR3 coding sequence is TGTGCCAGCAGACGGACTACTGGAGAGACCCAGTACTTC.

The chain is built from TRBV2 and TRBJ2-7; the match to TRBD2 covers 12 bases. Trimming at V came to 6 bases and at J to 1 base, leaving 4 bases not matched to a gene. The germline V gene encodes CDR1 SNHLY and CDR2 FYNNEI. The CDR3 spans 15 residues. The CDR3 protein is CASRVLAGGSYEQYF. The CDR3 region has the DNA TGTGCCAGCAGGGTACTAGCGGGAGGTTCCTACGAGCAGTACTTC.

The CDR3 DNA is TGTGCCAGTACCTCGACAGGGCTCGAGCAGTACTTC. It codes for CASTSTGLEQYF. V is TRBV28 and J is TRBJ2-7; 7 nucleotides agree with TRBD1. V trimming: 9 bases; J trimming: 6 bases; junction bases outside the gene matches: 8. The CDR3 runs to 12 residues. CDR1 is MDHEN and CDR2 is SYDVKM in the germline V gene.

This clonotype occurred many times. The CDR3 region is CASRSGQAEAGELFF. In nucleotides, the CDR3 is TGTGCCAGCAGAAGCGGACAGGCAGAGGCCGGGGAGCTGTTTTTT. This chain joins TRBV6-2 or TRBV6-3 and TRBJ2-2; 7 nucleotides line up with TRBD1. Germline V gene lookup returns CDR1 MNHEY and CDR2 SVGEGT. V lost 6 bases, J lost 6 bases, and 10 bases stayed unmatched. The CDR3 has 15 residues.

The chain joins TRBV21-1 to TRBJ1-1. TRBV21-1 is reported as a pseudogene. This CDR3 has 8 residues. In DNA form, the CDR3 reads TGCCGCTTCACTGAAGCTTTCTTT. Translated, it gives CRFTEAFF.

This rearrangement joins TRBV5-1 to TRBJ2-7, with no clear D. This CDR3 contains 12 residues. The germline V gene encodes CDR1 SGHRS and CDR2 YFSETQ. Trimming took 1 base from V and 5 from J, leaving 7 bases between them. The DNA of the CDR3 is TGCGCCAGCAGCTTGCCGAGTAACGAGCAGTACTTC. It translates to CASSLPSNEQYF.